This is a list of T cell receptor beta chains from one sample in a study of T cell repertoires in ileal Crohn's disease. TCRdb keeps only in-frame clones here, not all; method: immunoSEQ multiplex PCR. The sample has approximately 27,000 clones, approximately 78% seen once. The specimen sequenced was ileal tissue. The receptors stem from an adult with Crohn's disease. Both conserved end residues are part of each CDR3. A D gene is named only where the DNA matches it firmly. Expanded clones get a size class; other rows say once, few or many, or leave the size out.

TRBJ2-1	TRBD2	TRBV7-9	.	CASSPGTSGAHDDEQFF	TGTGCCAGCAGCCCGGGGACTAGCGGGGCCCACGACGATGAGCAGTTCTTC
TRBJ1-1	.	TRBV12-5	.	CASGSLPGTFF	TGTGCTAGTGGTTCATTACCAGGCACTTTCTTT
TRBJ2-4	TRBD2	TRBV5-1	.	CASSWTSGGAGNIQYF	TGCGCCAGCAGCTGGACTAGCGGGGGGGCCGGAAACATTCAGTACTTC
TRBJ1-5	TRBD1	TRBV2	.	CASSPTGGALHSNQPQHF	TGTGCCAGCAGTCCCACAGGGGGCGCTCTTCATAGCAATCAGCCCCAGCATTTT
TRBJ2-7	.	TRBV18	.	CASSLQGYYEQYF	TGTGCCAGCTCACTTCAGGGATACTACGAGCAGTACTTC
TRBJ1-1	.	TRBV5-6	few	CASSDVDSEAFF	TGTGCCAGCAGCGACGTAGACAGTGAAGCTTTCTTT
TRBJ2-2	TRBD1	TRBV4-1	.	CASSQETGIRGELFF	TGCGCCAGCAGCCAAGAGACAGGGATTCGCGGGGAGCTGTTTTTT
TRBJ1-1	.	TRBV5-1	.	CASSLAWANTEAFF	TGCGCCAGCAGCTTGGCCTGGGCCAACACTGAAGCTTTCTTT
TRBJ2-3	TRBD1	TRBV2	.	CASSAMLGQGATDTQYF	TGTGCCAGCAGTGCAATGCTGGGACAGGGGGCCACAGATACGCAGTATTTT
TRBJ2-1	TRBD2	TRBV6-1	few	CASRKGTSGYNEQFF	TGTGCCAGCAGAAAGGGGACTAGCGGGTACAATGAGCAGTTCTTC
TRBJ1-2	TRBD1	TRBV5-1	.	CASSLERGQWGGYTF	TGCGCCAGCAGCTTGGAAAGGGGGCAATGGGGAGGCTACACCTTC
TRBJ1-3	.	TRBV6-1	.	CASRESSGNTIYF	TGTGCCAGCAGGGAGAGCTCTGGAAACACCATATATTTT
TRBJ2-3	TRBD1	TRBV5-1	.	CASSLRTGISTDTQYF	TGCGCCAGCAGCTTACGGACAGGCATTAGCACAGATACGCAGTATTTT
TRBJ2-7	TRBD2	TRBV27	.	CASSARGAQAYEQYF	TGTGCCAGCAGTGCGCGGGGGGCCCAAGCCTACGAGCAGTACTTC
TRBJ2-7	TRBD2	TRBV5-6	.	CASSPGLAFYEQYF	TGTGCCAGCAGCCCCGGACTAGCCTTCTACGAGCAGTACTTC
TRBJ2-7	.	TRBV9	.	CASSRGSSSYEQYF	TGTGCCAGCAGCCGGGGGAGTAGCTCCTACGAGCAGTACTTC
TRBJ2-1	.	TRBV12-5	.	CASGLGQVYNEQFF	TGTGCTAGTGGTTTGGGGCAGGTTTACAATGAGCAGTTCTTC
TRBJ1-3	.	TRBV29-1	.	CSVEDPRAGNTIYF	TGCAGCGTTGAGGATCCACGGGCTGGAAACACCATATATTTT
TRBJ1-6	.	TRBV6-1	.	CASSVPRGGGDQIGSPLHF	TGTGCCAGCAGTGTACCCCGGGGAGGGGGTGATCAGATTGGTTCACCCCTCCACTTT
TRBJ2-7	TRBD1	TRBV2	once	CASSEGHRGYEQYF	TGTGCCAGCAGTGAAGGCCACAGGGGGTACGAGCAGTACTTC
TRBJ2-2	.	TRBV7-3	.	CASSPTRGFANTGELFF	TGTGCCAGCAGCCCAACCAGGGGATTCGCCAACACCGGGGAGCTGTTTTTT